Included here is one T cell receptor beta chain sequence, with context. Generated by immunoSEQ multiplex PCR, the TCRdb table keeps only in-frame clones and is missing some. The data show tens of thousands of clones, 81% seen once. The V end lost 5 bases, the J end lost 7 bases, and 8 bases lay between the germline ends. The germline gives CDR1 DFQATT, CDR2 SNEGSKA (reference sequence). CDR3 length equals 11 residues. This specimen comes from a study of OX40 agonist ivuxolimab in advanced cancers. Study-wide context: Among those treated, three patients had partial responses, one with hepatocellular carcinoma and two with cutaneous melanoma.

This specimen was CD4+ or CD8+ T cells sorted from blood, taken in a trial of the OX40 agonist ivuxolimab. The J gene is TRBJ2-2, the V gene TRBV20-1; no clear D gene. This sequence was found in an adult with an advanced solid tumor such as melanoma, head and neck, liver or kidney cancer. The CDR3 DNA reads as TGCAGTGCTCTCCTGTACGGGGAGCTGTTTTTT. Translation: CSALLYGELFF.